These 9 T cell receptor beta chains were sequenced from one sample in a study of blood T cell repertoires in COVID-19. Assay used: immunoSEQ multiplex PCR; TCRdb lists only in-frame clones, some missing. The sample lists roughly 100,000 clones; about 90% were seen once. Sequencing was carried out using peripheral blood. These receptors came from a human donor in a cohort sampled during active COVID-19.

J is TRBJ2-1 and V is TRBV11-2; 9 nucleotides agree with TRBD2. CDR1 and CDR2 (germline): SGHAT, FQNNGV. V was pared by 3 bases and J by 8 bases, with 14 bases of the junction left unmatched. The CDR3 extends over 17 amino acids. CDR3: CASSFIGRREGRDEQFF. CDR3 coding DNA: TGTGCCAGCAGCTTTATAGGTAGGCGGGAGGGCCGCGATGAGCAGTTCTTC.

This chain uses TRBV15 with TRBJ2-6, with no clear D. CDR3 length equals 15 residues. From germline, CDR1 is LNHNV and CDR2 YYDKDF (reference sequence). V lost 1 base and J 0 bases, leaving 4 bases between the germline ends. The CDR3 is CATSRVGSGANVLTF. CDR3 sequence (DNA): TGTGCCACCAGCAGAGTCGGCTCTGGGGCCAACGTCCTGACTTTC. Full variable domain (missing parts from reference TRBV15 and TRBJ2-6): DAMVIQNPRYQVTQFGKPVTLSCSQTLNHNVMYWYQQKSSQAPKLLFHYYDKDFNNEADTPDNFQSRRPNTSFCFLDIRSPGLGDTAMYLCATSRVGSGANVLTFGAGSRLTVL.

V usage is TRBV4-3 and J usage is TRBJ2-3; 12 positions match TRBD2. V was pared by 0 bases and J by 2 bases, with 3 bases of the junction left unmatched. From germline, CDR1 is LGHNA and CDR2 YSLEER. The CDR3 consists of 17 residues. The CDR3 DNA sequence: TGCGCCAGCAGCCAAGAGACTAGCGGGAGTGTCACAGATACGCAGTATTTT. It is translated as CASSQETSGSVTDTQYF.

The chain is built from TRBV5-6 and TRBJ2-5, with D possibly matching TRBD2 (5 bases). V lost 0 bases to trimming and J lost 1 base, with 16 bases between them. Germline CDR1 and CDR2: SGHDT and YYEEEE. The CDR3 sequence is 17 residues long. CDR3 region: CASSLGATGNFQETQYF. CDR3 in DNA: TGTGCCAGCAGCTTGGGGGCCACCGGGAACTTCCAAGAGACCCAGTACTTC.

The chain is built from TRBV7-2 and TRBJ2-7, with 8 bases aligning to TRBD1. CDR3 length: 17 amino acids. Germline loops: CDR1 SGHTA, CDR2 FQGNSA. The junction had 9 bases not matched to a gene; V was cut back by 0 bases and J by 2 bases. In DNA, the CDR3 is TGTGCCAGCAGCTTAGCCTTAAGGACAGGGAGGCCCTACGAGCAGTACTTC. Encoded protein: CASSLALRTGRPYEQYF.

This chain uses TRBV6-5 with TRBJ2-2; 8 nucleotides align to TRBD2. Germline loops: CDR1 MNHEY, CDR2 SVGAGI. V dropped 0 bases and J dropped 7; count of bases not matched to a gene: 4. This CDR3 is built from 15 residues. As DNA, the CDR3 is TGTGCCAGCAGTTACTCGACTAGCGTAAGCGGGGAGCTGTTTTTT. This sequence encodes CASSYSTSVSGELFF.

The V gene is TRBV6-5, the J gene TRBJ1-3, with D unclear. V lost 7 bases and J lost 3, with 13 bases in between. CDR3 size: 14 residues. Germline-derived CDR1 and CDR2 are MNHEY and SVGAGI. DNA of the CDR3: TGTGCCAGCATCGAGGTGGCAAGTGGAAACACCATATATTTT. It codes for CASIEVASGNTIYF.

This chain uses TRBV7-2 with TRBJ2-7; D gene unclear. V dropped 4 bases and J dropped 6 bases, with 19 bases sitting between them. This CDR3 is 15 amino acids long. Germline loops: CDR1 SGHTA, CDR2 FQGNSA. CDR3 amino acids: CASSSTSRSRTEQYF. The CDR3 bases are TGTGCCAGCAGCTCCACTTCTAGGTCGAGAACCGAGCAGTACTTC.

This rearrangement joins TRBV13 to TRBJ2-7; 7 nucleotides match TRBD1. V trimming: 4 bases; J trimming: 4 bases; junction bases outside the gene matches: 7. The CDR3 runs 14 residues. CDR1 is PRHDT, CDR2 FYEKMQ, per germline (reference sequence). CDR3: CASSSQGNPYEQYF. In DNA, the CDR3 is TGTGCCAGCAGCTCACAGGGGAACCCTTACGAGCAGTACTTC.